This entry lists 28 T cell receptor beta chains sequenced from one sample in a study of shared clonotypes between healthy human individuals. Assay used: immunoSEQ multiplex PCR; TCRdb lists only in-frame clones, some missing. The sample includes over 1.4 million clones, 95% to 97% of them seen just once. Source material: naive CD4+ T cells sorted from blood. Subset described: CD45RA+ positively selected. The receptors stem from a man younger than 40 in good health.

V gene TRBV9 combines with J gene TRBJ2-1, with D perhaps matching TRBD1 (8 bases). The CDR3 length is 12 residues. Germline-derived CDR1 and CDR2 are SGDLS and YYNGEE. V was shortened by 4 bases and J by 8 bases, with 10 bases between the two germline ends. The DNA for the CDR3 is TGTGCCAGCAGCACAGGGGGGGATGAGCAGTTCTTC. The encoded protein is CASSTGGDEQFF.

The chain employs TRBV15 and TRBJ2-7; D remains ambiguous. With 0 bases removed from V and 6 bases from J, the gap between germline ends came to 12 bases. The germline V gene has CDR1 LNHNV and CDR2 YYDKDF (reference sequence). The CDR3 consists of 14 residues. The CDR3 DNA sequence: TGTGCCACCAGCAGAGATCCGGGCACCAGCGAGCAGTACTTC. It specifies CATSRDPGTSEQYF.

The chain joins TRBV25-1 to TRBJ2-6, with D tentatively TRBD1 (6 bases). CDR3 length: 18 amino acids. The V gene's germline CDR1 is MGHDK and CDR2 SYGVNS. V was shortened by 3 bases and J by 0 bases, with 15 bases between the two germline ends. CDR3 in amino acids: CASSELDRSRSGANVLTF. CDR3 nucleotides: TGTGCCAGCAGTGAGTTGGACAGATCCCGCTCTGGGGCCAACGTCCTGACTTTC. Based on the CDR3 plus reference TRBV25-1 and TRBJ2-6, the full variable domain is EADIYQTPRYLVIGTGKKITLECSQTMGHDKMYWYQQDPGMELHLIHYSYGVNSTEKGDLSSESTVSRIRTEHFPLTLESARPSHTSQYLCASSELDRSRSGANVLTFGAGSRLTVL.

Only one count was recorded for this clone. This rearrangement joins TRBV4-2 to TRBJ2-3, with 7 bases matching TRBD2. Trimming at V came to 0 bases and at J to 2 bases, leaving 5 bases not matched to a gene. Germline V gives CDR1 LGHNA, CDR2 YNFKEQ. The CDR3 is made up of 16 amino acids. This CDR3 is CASSQDRAGTTDTQYF. CDR3 DNA sequence: TGTGCCAGCAGCCAAGATCGAGCGGGGACCACAGATACGCAGTATTTT.

V usage is TRBV11-2 and J usage is TRBJ1-3; D gene uncertain. The CDR3 consists of 15 residues. With 0 bases removed from V and 4 bases from J, the gap between germline ends came to 10 bases. The germline V gene encodes CDR1 SGHAT and CDR2 FQNNGV. DNA for the CDR3: TGTGCCAGCAGCTTAGAACCCGTGGGGGGAAACACCATATATTTT. As protein: CASSLEPVGGNTIYF.

The chain uses TRBV6-6 and TRBJ1-2; TRBD1 might be the D (5 bases). Trimming shortened V by 1 base and J by 6 bases, and 12 bases separated the two germline ends. Germline V gene sequence: CDR1 MNHNY, CDR2 SVGAGI (reference sequence). The CDR3 extends over 14 amino acids. In DNA, the CDR3 is TGTGCCAGCAGTTACTGGAGGGGCGCAGATGGCTACACCTTC. Residues: CASSYWRGADGYTF.

This clone has only one observation. The chain carries TRBV28 and TRBJ1-3; D call uncertain. The V gene lost 6 bases and the J gene lost 0 bases, with 9 bases spanning the gap. The germline V gene encodes CDR1 MDHEN and CDR2 SYDVKM. The CDR3 is made up of 14 amino acids. The CDR3 loop reads CASSPPPSGNTIYF. CDR3 sequence (DNA): TGTGCCAGCAGCCCCCCTCCCTCTGGAAACACCATATATTTT.

The J gene is TRBJ1-4, the V gene TRBV28; 7 bases align to TRBD1. J lost 5 bases, V lost 2 bases, and 17 bases had no gene match. The CDR3 sequence is 19 residues long. The germline CDR1 and CDR2 sequences are MDHEN and SYDVKM. The CDR3 bases are TGTGCCAGCAGTTTAGACCCATACGACAGGGCCCCACGAAATGAAAAACTGTTTTTT. Protein: CASSLDPYDRAPRNEKLFF. Based on the CDR3 plus reference TRBV28 and TRBJ1-4, the full variable domain is DVKVTQSSRYLVKRTGEKVFLECVQDMDHENMFWYRQDPGLGLRLIYFSYDVKMKEKGDIPEGYSVSREKKERFSLILESASTNQTSMYLCASSLDPYDRAPRNEKLFFGSGTQLSVL.

V and J are TRBV6-6 and TRBJ2-2; D is ambiguous. The CDR3 has 13 amino acids. V lost 6 bases to trimming and J lost 6 bases, with 11 bases between them. Germline V gene data show CDR1 as MNHNY and CDR2 as SVGAGI (reference sequence). CDR3 bases: TGTGCCAGCAGCGAACAATCAGCCGGGGAGCTGTTTTTT. This sequence encodes CASSEQSAGELFF.

This clone was seen a single time. V and J are TRBV18 and TRBJ2-1, with TRBD2 identical over 8 bases. After removal of 3 bases from V and 4 bases from J, the junction contained 11 bases not matched to a gene. The germline gives CDR1 KGHSH, CDR2 LQKENI. The CDR3 is made up of 17 amino acids. The CDR3 loop reads CASSPREESLAYNEQFF. CDR3 sequence (DNA): TGTGCCAGCTCACCGCGGGAGGAATCCCTCGCATACAATGAGCAGTTCTTC.

V is TRBV7-9 and J is TRBJ1-1; a possible D gene is TRBD1 (6 bases). V lost 2 bases and J 0 bases, leaving 13 bases between the germline ends. The CDR3 contains 16 residues. In germline, CDR1 is SEHNR, CDR2 FQNEAQ (reference sequence). CDR3 sequence reads: CASSLPTGNVNTEAFF. Written as DNA, the CDR3 is TGTGCCAGCAGCTTACCCACAGGGAACGTGAACACTGAAGCTTTCTTT.

V and J are TRBV28 and TRBJ1-2, with no clear D. CDR1 and CDR2 (germline): MDHEN, SYDVKM. V was trimmed by 7 bases and J by 7 bases, leaving 13 bases between them. There are 12 residues in the CDR3. CDR3 DNA: TGTGCCAGCAACTCGGGGAGTATTGGCTACACCTTC. Its translation is CASNSGSIGYTF.

The chain uses TRBV7-2 and TRBJ1-5, with 7 bases matching TRBD1. Germline V gene lookup returns CDR1 SGHTA and CDR2 FQGNSA. The V gene end was trimmed by 5 bases and the J gene end by 6 bases; junction bases not matched to a gene: 4. This CDR3 is built from 13 residues. The CDR3 DNA sequence: TGTGCCAGCAGCGACAGGGTGGGTCAGCCCCAGCATTTT. Residues: CASSDRVGQPQHF.

This clone has a single count. This chain links TRBV6-1 with TRBJ2-1; 10 bases match TRBD1. CDR1 is MNHNS, CDR2 SASEGT, per germline. CDR3 length: 15 amino acids. Trimming at V came to 1 base and at J to 13 bases, leaving 10 bases not matched to a gene. CDR3 loop: CASSEGDRGFPIQFF. The CDR3 nucleotides read TGTGCCAGCAGTGAAGGGGACAGGGGATTCCCCATCCAGTTCTTC.

This sequence joins TRBV6-1 and TRBJ2-5; tentatively, D is TRBD1 (8 bases). Trimming left V 10 bases short and J 5 bases short, with 14 bases between. The germline gives CDR1 MNHNS, CDR2 SASEGT. The CDR3 is 12 residues long. CDR3 bases: TGTGCCACCCACAGGGGGGGGGAGACCCAGTACTTC. This translates into CATHRGGETQYF.

V gene TRBV4-1 combines with J gene TRBJ1-4; 7 bases are shared with TRBD1. Germline assignment: CDR1 MGHRA and CDR2 YSYEKL. The J segment lost 6 bases and the V segment lost 4 bases, leaving 11 bases of the junction unmatched. This CDR3 has 16 amino acids. The CDR3: CASSPQTGTNYEKLFF. The CDR3 DNA reads TGCGCCAGCAGCCCTCAGACAGGGACAAACTATGAAAAACTGTTTTTT.

The chain employs TRBV19 and TRBJ1-2; D gene ambiguous. The V end lost 3 bases, the J end lost 1 base, and 6 bases lay between the germline ends. The CDR3 is made up of 13 amino acids. Per the germline V gene, CDR1 is LNHDA and CDR2 is SQIVND (reference sequence). This chain's CDR3 is CASSMGFNYGYTF. Written as DNA, the CDR3 is TGTGCCAGTAGTATGGGGTTTAACTATGGCTACACCTTC.

This clone was observed once. The rearrangement links TRBV5-1 to TRBJ2-7, with D tentatively TRBD1 (7 bases). The CDR3 is 14 residues long. CDR1 and CDR2 (germline): SGHRS, YFSETQ. Trimming removed 3 bases at V and 4 bases at J, with 14 bases between. CDR3 in amino acids: CASSWGDRSYEQYF. Written as DNA, the CDR3 is TGCGCCAGCAGCTGGGGGGACAGATCTTACGAGCAGTACTTC.

This chain uses TRBV5-4 with TRBJ2-7, with D unresolved. V lost 10 bases to trimming and J lost 5 bases, with 22 bases between them. The CDR3 runs to 14 residues. Germline CDR1 SGHNT, CDR2 YYREEE (reference sequence). CDR3 sequence reads: CAPFRRYPSDEQYF. DNA of the CDR3: TGTGCCCCCTTTAGACGTTATCCTTCGGACGAGCAGTACTTC.

The V and J genes are TRBV7-2 and TRBJ1-2; D is uncertain. Germline loops: CDR1 SGHTA, CDR2 FQGNSA. The CDR3 extends over 15 amino acids. V lost 5 bases, J lost 3 bases, and 16 bases lay in between. The CDR3 DNA follows: TGTGCCAGCAGCAAGCGAGGCCGAAGCTACTATGGCTACACCTTC. Amino acids: CASSKRGRSYYGYTF.

V gene TRBV6-1 combines with J gene TRBJ1-1; 8 nucleotides line up with TRBD1. CDR3 length: 15 amino acids. Trimming at V came to 3 bases and at J to 1 base, leaving 4 bases not matched to a gene. Germline CDR1 is MNHNS and CDR2 is SASEGT. DNA of the CDR3: TGTGCCAGCAGTGACTCCGGACAGGGGAACACTGAAGCTTTCTTT. It yields the protein CASSDSGQGNTEAFF.

CDR3 amino acids: CASHGAGDPSNYGYTF. The CDR3 DNA reads TGTGCCAGTCATGGAGCAGGCGACCCTAGTAACTATGGCTACACCTTC. This chain links TRBV28 with TRBJ1-2; no firm D call. Germline V gene sequence: CDR1 MDHEN, CDR2 SYDVKM. This CDR3 region has 16 residues. V was shortened by 9 bases and J by 1 base, with 21 bases between the two germline ends.

The J gene is TRBJ2-5, the V gene TRBV5-4; D gene unclear. CDR1 and CDR2 from the germline V gene are SGHNT and YYREEE (reference sequence). CDR3 size: 12 residues. Trimming removed 1 base at V and 6 bases at J, with 7 bases between. CDR3 nucleotides: TGTGCCAGCAGCTTGATGAAAAAGACCCAGTACTTC. It encodes CASSLMKKTQYF.

In its sample, this clone was seen once. This rearrangement joins TRBV21-1 to TRBJ2-1; no DNA check was done on the table's D call, TRBD1. TRBV21-1 is a listed pseudogene. The length of the CDR3 is 15 residues. The chain's CDR3 is CASSKGQGAYNEQFF. CDR3 DNA sequence: TGTGCCAGCAGCAAAGGACAGGGAGCCTACAATGAGCAGTTCTTC.

This chain uses TRBV4-3 with TRBJ2-7, with D possibly matching TRBD1 (6 bases). The length of the CDR3 is 15 residues. V gave up 2 bases and J gave up 3 bases, with 14 bases separating them. Germline CDR1 is LGHNA and CDR2 is YSLEER. The CDR3 nucleotides read TGCGCCAGCAGCCAATCCCCGACAGGTATCTACGAGCAGTACTTC. Protein product: CASSQSPTGIYEQYF.

For this clone: At one of its ends the junction is not consistent with the germline gene, which may arise from a read error. The rearrangement joins TRBV11-2 to TRBJ2-3; the match to TRBD2 covers 9 bases. The CDR3 runs to 16 residues. Per the germline V gene, CDR1 is SGHAT and CDR2 is FQNNGV. For the CDR3, the DNA is TGTGCCGGCAGCTATCCCCTAGCGGGACGCACAGATACGCAGTATTTT. Translated: CAGSYPLAGRTDTQYF. The whole variable domain, remainder taken from reference TRBV11-2 and TRBJ2-3, is EAGVAQSPRYKIIEKRQSVAFWCNPISGHATLYWYQQILGQGPKLLIQFQNNGVVDDSQLPKDRFSAERLKGVDSTLKIQPAKLEDSAVYLCAGSYPLAGRTDTQYFGPGTRLTVL.

This clone showed up just once. The J gene is TRBJ2-5, the V gene TRBV19; 10 bases are a match to TRBD2. After removal of 5 bases from V and 5 bases from J, the junction contained 8 bases not matched to a gene. The germline V gene has CDR1 LNHDA and CDR2 SQIVND (reference sequence). The CDR3 is 15 residues long. The CDR3 loop is CASSFLAGVMETQYF. The CDR3 DNA follows: TGTGCCAGTAGTTTTCTAGCGGGAGTCATGGAGACCCAGTACTTC. Drawing the rest from reference TRBV19 and TRBJ2-5, the complete variable domain is DGGITQSPKYLFRKEGQNVTLSCEQNLNHDAMYWYRQDPGQGLRLIYYSQIVNDFQKGDIAEGYSVSREKKESFPLTVTSAQKNPTAFYLCASSFLAGVMETQYFGPGTRLLVL.

In regard to this clone: Other DNA sequences in the sample encode the same CDR3. The chain employs TRBV29-1 and TRBJ2-1; 10 bases fit TRBD2. Germline CDR1 reads SQVTM; CDR2 reads ANQGSEA. V was clipped by 6 bases and J by 0 bases; unmatched bases: 2. This CDR3 spans 14 amino acids. The chain's CDR3 is CSVRTSGSYNEQFF. DNA for the CDR3: TGCAGCGTGCGGACTAGCGGCTCCTACAATGAGCAGTTCTTC.